The clone carrying this T cell receptor beta chain has a handful of counts. What it binds is unknown. The TCR beta cDNA libraries contained unique molecular identifiers. The source material, about 0.9 to 10 million T cells, gave rise to approximately 520,000 cDNA molecules. Each CDR3 protein gets one entry after TCRdb re-called the PCR reads with MiXCR. The table lists about 540,000 distinct CDR3 sequences, 34% of them singletons. V shed 5 bases, J shed 3 bases, and the junction held 11 bases outside the gene matches. Germline V gene lookup returns CDR1 LGHDT and CDR2 YNNKEL (reference sequence). This CDR3 has 16 amino acids. The data derive from a study of post-analysis software for immune sequencing data. Study-level information: There were relapsing-remitting, secondary progressive and progressive-relapsing multiple sclerosis among the disease courses included.

Study outcomes and limitations: Strong co-clustering by F measure was seen for same-batch samples. TRBV segments more frequent in patients than in controls numbered roughly 5 and included TRBV5-6, TRBV5-1 and TRBV20-1. Those with multiple sclerosis, the patient group, showed significantly lower normalized Chao1 diversity than controls.

This TCR was recovered from a girl aged 2-17 years with multiple sclerosis. The specimen was blood. The chain links TRBV3-1 to TRBJ2-3; TRBD1 agrees at 7 bases. CDR3 in amino acids: CASSVPASGGTDTQYF. As DNA, the CDR3 is TGTGCCAGCAGCGTCCCGGCTTCAGGGGGAACAGATACGCAGTATTTT.